These T cell receptor beta chains were read from a single sample in a study of cytomegalovirus exposure and HLA in healthy donors. Only in-frame clones appear in the TCRdb table, and some are missing; sequencing was by immunoSEQ multiplex PCR. The repertoire holds some 150,000 clones, with about 60% as singletons. Sequencing was done on a sample of PBMCs. Every receptor here comes from a woman aged 55 to 70 in good health and CMV-seropositive. Both conserved end residues are part of each CDR3. A D gene is named only where the DNA matches it firmly. Clone size is not always given. Where it is, it says once, few, many or a class for expanded clones.

clone_size: .; v_call: TRBV5-1; d_call: .; j_call: TRBJ2-2; cdr3_aa: CASSLKANTGELFF; cdr3_nt: TGCGCCAGCAGCCTAAAAGCGAACACCGGGGAGCTGTTTTTT
clone_size: few; v_call: TRBV5-1; d_call: .; j_call: TRBJ2-3; cdr3_aa: CASSFGQTDTQYF; cdr3_nt: TGCGCCAGCAGCTTCGGACAGACAGATACGCAGTATTTT
clone_size: .; v_call: TRBV9; d_call: TRBD1; j_call: TRBJ1-2; cdr3_aa: CASSGDRGGYTF; cdr3_nt: TGTGCCAGCAGCGGAGACAGGGGCGGCTACACCTTC
clone_size: .; v_call: TRBV9; d_call: .; j_call: TRBJ2-1; cdr3_aa: CASSVVTGLGYNEQFF; cdr3_nt: TGTGCCAGCAGCGTAGTTACAGGGTTGGGCTACAATGAGCAGTTCTTC
clone_size: .; v_call: TRBV19; d_call: .; j_call: TRBJ2-1; cdr3_aa: CASSLGRLLYNEQFF; cdr3_nt: TGTGCCAGTAGTCTAGGCCGACTACTCTACAATGAGCAGTTCTTC
clone_size: once; v_call: TRBV9; d_call: TRBD2; j_call: TRBJ2-7; cdr3_aa: CASSDGYSSGVYEQYF; cdr3_nt: TGTGCCAGCAGCGACGGATATTCTAGCGGAGTCTACGAGCAGTACTTC
clone_size: .; v_call: TRBV19; d_call: .; j_call: TRBJ1-4; cdr3_aa: CASSPRAEGVREKLFF; cdr3_nt: TGTGCCAGTAGCCCTAGGGCGGAAGGGGTCCGGGAAAAACTGTTTTTT
clone_size: .; v_call: TRBV7-2; d_call: TRBD2; j_call: TRBJ2-3; cdr3_aa: CASSLGGTSGSSDTQYF; cdr3_nt: TGTGCCAGCAGCTTAGGAGGGACTAGCGGGAGTTCAGATACGCAGTATTTT
clone_size: once; v_call: TRBV29-1; d_call: TRBD2; j_call: TRBJ2-3; cdr3_aa: CSVTSGSDTQYF; cdr3_nt: TGCAGCGTTACTAGCGGGAGTGATACGCAGTATTTT
clone_size: .; v_call: TRBV19; d_call: .; j_call: TRBJ1-4; cdr3_aa: CASTSGTSEKLFF; cdr3_nt: TGTGCCAGTACCAGTGGGACTAGTGAAAAACTGTTTTTT
clone_size: .; v_call: TRBV7-8; d_call: TRBD2; j_call: TRBJ2-1; cdr3_aa: CASSLAASGIGQQFF; cdr3_nt: TGTGCCAGCAGCTTAGCGGCTAGCGGGATCGGTCAGCAGTTCTTC
clone_size: .; v_call: TRBV19; d_call: TRBD1; j_call: TRBJ2-7; cdr3_aa: CASKPGQGLYEQYF; cdr3_nt: TGTGCCAGTAAACCGGGACAGGGCCTCTACGAGCAGTACTTC